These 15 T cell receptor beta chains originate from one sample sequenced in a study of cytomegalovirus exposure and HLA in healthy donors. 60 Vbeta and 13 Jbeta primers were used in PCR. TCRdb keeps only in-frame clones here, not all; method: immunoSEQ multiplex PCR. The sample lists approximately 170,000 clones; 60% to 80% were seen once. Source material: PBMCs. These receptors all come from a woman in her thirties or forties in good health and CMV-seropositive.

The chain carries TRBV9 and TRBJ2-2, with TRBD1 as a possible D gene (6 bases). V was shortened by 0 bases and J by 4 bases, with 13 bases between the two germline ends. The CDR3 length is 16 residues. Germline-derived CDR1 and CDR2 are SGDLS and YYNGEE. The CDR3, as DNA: TGTGCCAGCAGCGTAGGATCACAGGGAGCCACCGGGGAGCTGTTTTTT. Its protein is CASSVGSQGATGELFF.

The CDR3 spells CASSSAGEWETQYF. The CDR3 nucleotides are TGTGCCAGCAGTTCCGCGGGAGAGTGGGAGACCCAGTACTTC. V usage is TRBV6-6 and J usage is TRBJ2-5; TRBD2 matches 7 bases. The CDR3 is made up of 14 amino acids. Germline loops: CDR1 MNHNY, CDR2 SVGAGI (reference sequence). J was trimmed by 5 bases and V by 4 bases; bases with no gene match: 7.

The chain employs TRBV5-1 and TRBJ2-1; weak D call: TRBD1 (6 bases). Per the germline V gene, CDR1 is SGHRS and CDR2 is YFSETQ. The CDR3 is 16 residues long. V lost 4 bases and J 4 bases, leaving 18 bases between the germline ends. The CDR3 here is CASSQRERGSYNEQFF. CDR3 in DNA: TGCGCCAGCAGCCAACGTGAAAGGGGGTCGTACAATGAGCAGTTCTTC.

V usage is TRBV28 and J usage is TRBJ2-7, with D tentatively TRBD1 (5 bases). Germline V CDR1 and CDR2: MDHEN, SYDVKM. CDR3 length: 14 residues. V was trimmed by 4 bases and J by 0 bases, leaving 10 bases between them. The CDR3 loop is CASSSRTNSYEQYF. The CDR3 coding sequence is TGTGCCAGCAGTTCCAGGACAAACTCCTACGAGCAGTACTTC.

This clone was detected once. The CDR3 DNA sequence: TGTGCCAGCTTTTCGGGACACGCTAGCTCCTACGAGCAGTACTTC. Translating gives CASFSGHASSYEQYF. The chain is built from TRBV6-1 and TRBJ2-7, with D possibly TRBD1 on 6 matching bases. CDR3 length equals 15 residues. V was pared by 8 bases and J by 0 bases, with 17 bases between. Germline-derived CDR1 and CDR2 are MNHNS and SASEGT.

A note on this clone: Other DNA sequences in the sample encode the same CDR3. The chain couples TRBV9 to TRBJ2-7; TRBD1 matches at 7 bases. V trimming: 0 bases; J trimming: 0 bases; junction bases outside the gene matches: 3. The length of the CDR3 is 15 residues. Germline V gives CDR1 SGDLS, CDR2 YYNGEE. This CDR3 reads CASSVAGDSSYEQYF. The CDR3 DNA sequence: TGTGCCAGCAGCGTAGCTGGGGACAGCTCCTACGAGCAGTACTTC.

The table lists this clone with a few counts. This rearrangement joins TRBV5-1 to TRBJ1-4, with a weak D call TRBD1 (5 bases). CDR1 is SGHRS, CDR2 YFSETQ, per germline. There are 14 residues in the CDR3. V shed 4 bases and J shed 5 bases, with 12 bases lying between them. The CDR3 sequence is CASSQDSTNEKLFF. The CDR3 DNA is TGCGCCAGCAGCCAAGACAGCACCAATGAAAAACTGTTTTTT.

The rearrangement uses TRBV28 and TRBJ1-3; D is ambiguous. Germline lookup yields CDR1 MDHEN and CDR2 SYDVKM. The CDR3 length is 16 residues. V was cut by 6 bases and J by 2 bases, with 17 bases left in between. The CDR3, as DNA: TGTGCCAGCAGGATTGGCCCCGATGGCCCTGGAAACACCATATATTTT. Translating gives CASRIGPDGPGNTIYF.

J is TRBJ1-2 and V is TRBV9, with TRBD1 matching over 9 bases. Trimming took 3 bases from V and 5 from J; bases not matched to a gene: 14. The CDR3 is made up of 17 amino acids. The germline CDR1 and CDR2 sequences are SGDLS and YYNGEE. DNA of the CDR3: TGTGCCAGCAGCGCCGGACAGGGGAGTTGGGCTATTTATGGCTACACCTTC. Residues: CASSAGQGSWAIYGYTF.

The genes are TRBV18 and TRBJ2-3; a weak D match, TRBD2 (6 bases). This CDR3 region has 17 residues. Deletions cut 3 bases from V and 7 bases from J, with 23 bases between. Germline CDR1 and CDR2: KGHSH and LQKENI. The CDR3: CASSPADSGGRGYTQYF. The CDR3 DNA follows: TGTGCCAGCTCACCCGCAGATAGCGGAGGCCGTGGATATACGCAGTATTTT.

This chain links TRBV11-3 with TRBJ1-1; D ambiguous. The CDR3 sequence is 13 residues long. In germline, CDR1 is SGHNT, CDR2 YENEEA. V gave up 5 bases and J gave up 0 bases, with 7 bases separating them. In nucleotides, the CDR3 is TGTGCCAGCAGCCCCGACATGAACACTGAAGCTTTCTTT. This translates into CASSPDMNTEAFF.

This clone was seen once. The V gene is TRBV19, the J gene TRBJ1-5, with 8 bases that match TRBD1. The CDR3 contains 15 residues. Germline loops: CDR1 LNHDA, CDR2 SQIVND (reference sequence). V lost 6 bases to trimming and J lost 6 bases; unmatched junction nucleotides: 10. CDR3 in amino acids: CASRLGAGGFQPQHF. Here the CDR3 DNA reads TGTGCCAGTAGGCTGGGGGCAGGGGGCTTTCAGCCCCAGCATTTT.

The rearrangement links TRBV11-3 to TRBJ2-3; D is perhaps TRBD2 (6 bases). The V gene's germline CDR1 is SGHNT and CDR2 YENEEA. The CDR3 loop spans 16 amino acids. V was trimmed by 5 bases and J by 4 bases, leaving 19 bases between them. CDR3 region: CASSLSSDLEADTQYF. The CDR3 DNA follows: TGTGCCAGCAGCCTCTCTAGCGACCTAGAGGCAGATACGCAGTATTTT.

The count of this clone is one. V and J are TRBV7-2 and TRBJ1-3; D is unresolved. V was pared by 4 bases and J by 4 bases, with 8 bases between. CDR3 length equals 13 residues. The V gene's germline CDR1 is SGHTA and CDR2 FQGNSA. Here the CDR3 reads CASSSHQGNTIYF. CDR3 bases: TGTGCCAGCAGCTCACATCAGGGAAACACCATATATTTT.

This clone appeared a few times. CDR3 loop: CASSDRTADGYTF. CDR3 coding DNA: TGTGCCAGTAGCGACCGGACAGCGGATGGCTACACCTTC. The J gene is TRBJ1-2, the V gene TRBV19; tentatively, D is TRBD1 (6 bases). CDR3 length equals 13 residues. Germline V gene sequence: CDR1 LNHDA, CDR2 SQIVND (reference sequence). V was clipped by 6 bases and J by 6 bases, with 14 bases between them. Together with reference TRBV19 and TRBJ1-2, the CDR3 gives the full variable domain: DGGITQSPKYLFRKEGQNVTLSCEQNLNHDAMYWYRQDPGQGLRLIYYSQIVNDFQKGDIAEGYSVSREKKESFPLTVTSAQKNPTAFYLCASSDRTADGYTFGSGTRLTVV.